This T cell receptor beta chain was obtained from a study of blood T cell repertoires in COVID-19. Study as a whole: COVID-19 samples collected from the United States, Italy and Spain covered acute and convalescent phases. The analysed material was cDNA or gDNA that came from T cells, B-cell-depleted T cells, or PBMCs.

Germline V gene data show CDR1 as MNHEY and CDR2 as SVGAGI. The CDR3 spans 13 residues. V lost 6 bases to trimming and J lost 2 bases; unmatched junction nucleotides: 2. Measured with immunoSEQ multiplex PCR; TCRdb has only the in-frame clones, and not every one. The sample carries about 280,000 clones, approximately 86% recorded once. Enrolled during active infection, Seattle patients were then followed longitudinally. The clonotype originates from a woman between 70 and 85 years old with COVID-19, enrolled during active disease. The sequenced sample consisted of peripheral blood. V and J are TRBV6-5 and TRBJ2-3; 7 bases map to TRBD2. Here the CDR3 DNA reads TGTGCCAGCAGGACTAGCTCCACAGATACGCAGTATTTT. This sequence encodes CASRTSSTDTQYF.